Described below is a single TCR beta chain sequence and its context. This entry comes from a study of identical twins' blood T cells. Via MiXCR, TCRdb re-called the 5' RACE reads, giving one row per CDR3 protein. The table includes roughly 340,000 distinct CDR3 sequences, roughly 28% detected once. Sequenced material: PBMCs. The clonotype was recovered from a woman aged 18-55 years in good health.

The CDR3 region is CASSLVPDTYGYTF. The CDR3 DNA follows: TGTGCCAGCAGCTTAGTCCCAGATACCTATGGCTACACCTTC. The chain carries TRBV11-2 and TRBJ1-2; D remains ambiguous. Germline V gene sequence: CDR1 SGHAT, CDR2 FQNNGV. Deletions cut 1 base from V and 4 bases from J, with 10 bases between. This CDR3 is built from 14 residues.